This TCR beta chain was retrieved from a study of identical twins. Template switching added a universal primer binding site, and final cDNA carried unique molecular identifiers. Using its own MiXCR run on the 5' RACE reads, TCRdb lists one record per CDR3 protein. The table records about 220,000 distinct CDR3 sequences, approximately 8.3% of them present only once. Trimming left V 4 bases short and J 4 bases short, with 13 bases between. The CDR3 consists of 14 residues. Germline-derived CDR1 and CDR2 are SGHVS and FQNEAQ. These same records also appear under a second study, on yellow fever vaccine responses in identical twins.

The source material was memory (CD45RO+) T cells sorted from blood. The receptor was isolated from a woman between 18 and 29 years old in good health. The chain recombines TRBV7-8 with TRBJ1-2; D is uncertain. The CDR3 coding sequence is TGTGCCAGCAGCTCGGAAGGACGGTCCTATGGCTACACCTTC. Its translation is CASSSEGRSYGYTF.